This TCR beta chain was recovered during a study of control samples from healthy donors and cancer patients. Libraries were prepared by immunoSEQ multiplex PCR; TCRdb keeps only in-frame clonotypes and omits some of them. The sample has roughly 200,000 clones, just under 95% seen once. Germline values: CDR1 SGHNT, CDR2 YENEEA. CDR3 size: 11 residues. The ends lost 6 bases at V and 7 bases at J; junction bases unmatched: 2. The gene calls are TRBV11-3 and TRBJ2-7; 8 bases are shared with TRBD2. The clonotype comes from a man aged 50-59 years in good health. Sequencing was carried out using blood. The chain's CDR3 is CASRPGGEQYV. The CDR3 coding sequence is TGTGCCAGCAGACCGGGGGGGGAGCAGTACGTC.